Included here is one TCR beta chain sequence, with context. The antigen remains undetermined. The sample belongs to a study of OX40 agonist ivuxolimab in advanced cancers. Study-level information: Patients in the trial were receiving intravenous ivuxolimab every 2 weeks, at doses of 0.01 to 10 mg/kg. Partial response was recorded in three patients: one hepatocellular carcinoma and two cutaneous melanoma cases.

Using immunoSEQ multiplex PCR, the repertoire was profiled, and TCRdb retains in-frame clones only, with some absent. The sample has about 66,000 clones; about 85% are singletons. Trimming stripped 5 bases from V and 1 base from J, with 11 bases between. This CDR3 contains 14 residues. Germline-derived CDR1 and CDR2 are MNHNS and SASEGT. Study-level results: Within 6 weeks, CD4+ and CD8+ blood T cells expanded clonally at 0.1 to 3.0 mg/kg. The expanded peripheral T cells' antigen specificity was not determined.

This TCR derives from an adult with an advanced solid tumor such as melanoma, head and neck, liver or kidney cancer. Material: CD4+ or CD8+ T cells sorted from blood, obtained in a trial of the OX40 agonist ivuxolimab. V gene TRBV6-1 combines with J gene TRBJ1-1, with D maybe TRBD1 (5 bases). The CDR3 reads CASSWGWGNTEAFF. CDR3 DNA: TGTGCCAGCAGTTGGGGCTGGGGGAACACTGAAGCTTTCTTT.